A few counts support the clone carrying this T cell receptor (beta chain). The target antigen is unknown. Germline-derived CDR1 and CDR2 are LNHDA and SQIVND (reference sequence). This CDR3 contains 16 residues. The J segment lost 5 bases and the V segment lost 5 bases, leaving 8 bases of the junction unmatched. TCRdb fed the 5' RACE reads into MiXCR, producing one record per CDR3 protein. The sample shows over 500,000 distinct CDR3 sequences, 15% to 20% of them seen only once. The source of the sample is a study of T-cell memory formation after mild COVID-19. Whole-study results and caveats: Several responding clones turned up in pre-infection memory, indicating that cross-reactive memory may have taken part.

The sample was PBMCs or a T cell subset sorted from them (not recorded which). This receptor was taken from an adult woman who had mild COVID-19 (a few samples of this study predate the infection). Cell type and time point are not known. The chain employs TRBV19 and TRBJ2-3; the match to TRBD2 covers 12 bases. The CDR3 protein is CASSPRLAGVGDTQYF. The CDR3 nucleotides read TGTGCCAGTAGTCCTCGACTAGCGGGAGTGGGAGATACGCAGTATTTT. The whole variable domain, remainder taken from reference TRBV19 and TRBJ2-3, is DGGITQSPKYLFRKEGQNVTLSCEQNLNHDAMYWYRQDPGQGLRLIYYSQIVNDFQKGDIAEGYSVSREKKESFPLTVTSAQKNPTAFYLCASSPRLAGVGDTQYFGPGTRLTVL.